The source of this T cell receptor (beta chain) is a study of cytomegalovirus exposure and HLA in healthy donors. The study ran its PCR with 60 Vbeta and 13 Jbeta primers. TCRdb's table, derived via immunoSEQ multiplex PCR, lists solely in-frame clones and lacks some. In the table there are 180,000 or so clones, roughly 77% of which are singletons. The V end lost 6 bases, the J end lost 0 bases, and 2 bases lay between the germline ends. Germline CDR1 reads MNHNY; CDR2 reads SVGAGI (reference sequence). This CDR3 contains 11 residues. The material sequenced was PBMCs. This TCR derives from a woman aged 25 to 45 in good health and CMV-seronegative. The genes are TRBV6-6 and TRBJ1-2; D is undetermined. CDR3 nucleotides: TGTGCCAGCAGCTCTAACTATGGCTACACCTTC. This codes for CASSSNYGYTF.